Below, one T cell receptor (beta chain) is given with its context. These data come from a study of CD8+ T cells in alopecia areata. The sequencing template was cDNA reverse transcribed from extracted RNA. Sequencing was performed with immunoSEQ multiplex PCR; in TCRdb, only in-frame clones are kept and a portion is missing. The table lists 150,000 or so clones, approximately 53% of them singletons, with around 19% in the top ten. This CDR3 region has 11 residues. Trimming removed 2 bases from V and 5 bases from J, with 2 bases in between. From germline, CDR1 is SGHTA and CDR2 FQGNSA. This receptor was taken from a human donor with alopecia areata. Sequenced here: CD8+ T cells sorted from blood, sampled at week 0. The chain joins TRBV7-2 to TRBJ2-3; D remains unclear. The CDR3 region has the DNA TGTGCCAGCAGCTTAAAAGATACGCAGTATTTT. This sequence encodes CASSLKDTQYF.